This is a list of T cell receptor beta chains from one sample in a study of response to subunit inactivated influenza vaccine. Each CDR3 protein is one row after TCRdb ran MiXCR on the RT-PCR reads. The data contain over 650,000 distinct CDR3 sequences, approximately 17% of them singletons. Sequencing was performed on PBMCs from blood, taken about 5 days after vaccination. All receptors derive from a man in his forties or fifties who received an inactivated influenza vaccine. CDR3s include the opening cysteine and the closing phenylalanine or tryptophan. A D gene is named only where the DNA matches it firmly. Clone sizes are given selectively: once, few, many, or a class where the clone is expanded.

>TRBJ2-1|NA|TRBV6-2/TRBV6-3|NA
CASHGGVVPYNEQFF
TGTGCCAGTCATGGTGGGGTCGTCCCCTACAATGAGCAGTTCTTC
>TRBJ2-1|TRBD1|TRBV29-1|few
CSVVMGQTFPNEQFF
TGCAGCGTTGTAATGGGACAGACCTTTCCCAATGAGCAGTTCTTC
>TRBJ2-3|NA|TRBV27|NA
CASRSRAASDTQYF
TGTGCCAGCAGATCACGGGCGGCTTCAGATACGCAGTATTTT
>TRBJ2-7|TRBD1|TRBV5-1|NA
CASSLYGTGGSEQYF
TGCGCCAGCAGCTTGTATGGGACAGGGGGGTCCGAGCAGTACTTC
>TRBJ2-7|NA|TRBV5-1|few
CASSLVPGHSYEQYF
TGCGCCAGCAGCTTGGTACCGGGACACTCCTACGAGCAGTACTTC
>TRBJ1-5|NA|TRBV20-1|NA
CSAPGENQPQHF
TGCAGTGCTCCGGGAGAGAATCAGCCCCAGCATTTT
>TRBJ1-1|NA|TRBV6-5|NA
CASSYSPSAGGKSTEAFF
TGTGCCAGCAGTTACTCTCCATCGGCGGGGGGGAAAAGCACTGAAGCTTTCTTT
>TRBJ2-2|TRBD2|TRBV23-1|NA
CASSQLGLAGGPNTGELFF
TGCGCCAGCAGTCAATTGGGCCTAGCGGGAGGGCCGAACACCGGGGAGCTGTTTTTT
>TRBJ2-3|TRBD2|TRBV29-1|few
CSVPNPTSGISDTQYF
TGCAGCGTCCCCAACCCGACTAGCGGGATTTCAGATACGCAGTATTTT
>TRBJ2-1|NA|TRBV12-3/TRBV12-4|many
CASSLRTAIYNEQFF
TGTGCCAGCAGTTTACGGACAGCGATATACAATGAGCAGTTCTTC
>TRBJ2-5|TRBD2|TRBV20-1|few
CSATSGREGYETQYF
TGCAGTGCTACCAGCGGGAGGGAGGGATATGAGACCCAGTACTTC
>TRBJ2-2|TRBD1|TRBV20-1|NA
CSARWGQGNTGELFF
TGCAGTGCTAGATGGGGACAGGGAAACACCGGGGAGCTGTTTTTT
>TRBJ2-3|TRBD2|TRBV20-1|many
CSARISGMGADTQYF
TGCAGTGCTAGGATTAGCGGGATGGGGGCAGATACGCAGTATTTT
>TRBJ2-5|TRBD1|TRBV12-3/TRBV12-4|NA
CASSLGTGGFETQYF
TGTGCCAGCAGTTTGGGGACAGGGGGCTTCGAGACCCAGTACTTC
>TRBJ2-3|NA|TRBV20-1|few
CSAPNVGKDTQYF
TGCAGTGCGCCGAACGTAGGGAAGGATACGCAGTATTTT
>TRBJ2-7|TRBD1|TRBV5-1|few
CASSPRDSEQYF
TGCGCCAGCAGCCCCCGGGACAGCGAGCAGTACTTC
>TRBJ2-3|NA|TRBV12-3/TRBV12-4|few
CASSLDGKKSDTQYF
TGTGCCAGCAGTTTAGACGGGAAAAAGAGTGATACGCAGTATTTT
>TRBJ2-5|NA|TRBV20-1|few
CSAIRVNQETQYF
TGCAGTGCTATTAGAGTTAACCAAGAGACCCAGTACTTC
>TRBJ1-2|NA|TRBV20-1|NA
CSARYPSRDGYTF
TGCAGTGCTAGATACCCGAGCCGCGATGGCTACACCTTC
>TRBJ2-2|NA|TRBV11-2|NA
CATASLGLIHSTTLLGELFF
TGTGCCACCGCCAGCTTGGGCCTCATTCATTCGACAACGCTATTAGGGGAGCTGTTTTTT
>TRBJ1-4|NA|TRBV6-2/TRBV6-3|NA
CASSSHTGREKLFF
TGTGCCAGCAGTTCACACACAGGCCGTGAAAAACTGTTTTTT
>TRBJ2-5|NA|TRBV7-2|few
CASSGRRGQETQYF
TGTGCCAGCAGCGGCCGGCGGGGCCAAGAGACCCAGTACTTC